A selection of T cell receptor beta chains follows, all from one sample in a study of response to subunit inactivated influenza vaccine. A single record per CDR3 protein comes from TCRdb applying MiXCR to the RT-PCR reads. In the table there are fewer than 600,000 distinct CDR3 sequences, approximately 6.9% of which are singletons. The material was PBMCs from blood, obtained around 2 years after vaccination. The receptors were sampled from a man between 50 and 69 years old who received an inactivated influenza vaccine. The CDR3 runs from the conserved cysteine through the conserved F or W. Fields, in order: V gene, J gene, clone size, CDR3 protein. Clone sizes are given selectively: once, few, many, or a class where the clone is expanded.

>TRBV30|TRBJ1-3|many
CACQEAYAGNTIYF
>TRBV5-6|TRBJ1-1|.
CASSLGWATEAFF
>TRBV2|TRBJ2-7|few
CASREKTSGSYEQYF
>TRBV6-5|TRBJ2-6|.
CASSYLGVRVPGANVLTF
>TRBV4-2|TRBJ2-1|.
CASSQDQNEQFF
>TRBV6-1|TRBJ1-5|many
CASSEAGRRQPQHF
>TRBV27|TRBJ2-5|.
CASSFRDRGQETQYF
>TRBV6-1|TRBJ1-1|.
CASSQSTGNTEAFF
>TRBV6-2/TRBV6-3|TRBJ2-3|.
CASSYTAGRDTSTDTQYF
>TRBV4-2|TRBJ1-4|many
CASSQEGDSNEKLFF
>TRBV27|TRBJ1-2|.
CASSHPNGGYTF
>TRBV4-3|TRBJ2-5|.
CASSQVVNYQETQYF
>TRBV4-1|TRBJ2-1|many
CASSLRGLASYNEQFF
>TRBV20-1|TRBJ2-5|.
CSAAPEGAQYF
>TRBV18|TRBJ2-6|few
CGTGFSGANVLTF
>TRBV20-1|TRBJ2-7|.
CSADSGRGYEQYF
>TRBV20-1|TRBJ1-5|.
CSARDLTEAYSNQPQHF
>TRBV5-1|TRBJ2-1|few
CASSFGQSSYNEQFF
>TRBV10-3|TRBJ1-1|few
CAISENFGQGRTEAFF
>TRBV6-2/TRBV6-3|TRBJ2-1|many
CASSYLTGASSYNEQFF
>TRBV4-1|TRBJ2-5|.
CASSQSPEGHQETQYF
>TRBV20-1|TRBJ2-3|few
CSARGDGGRADHTQYF
>TRBV2|TRBJ1-5|many
CASHGARSSNQPQHF
>TRBV6-5|TRBJ2-7|few
CASSYPTGFGREQYF
>TRBV9|TRBJ2-3|medium-sized
CASSLGGHSTDTQYF
>TRBV4-1|TRBJ1-1|many
CASSPGQGRTEAFF
>TRBV4-1|TRBJ1-1|many
CASSQEDRGTEAFF